This T cell receptor beta chain was captured in a study of beta chain features in type 1 diabetes. In the study overall: Regarding age, gender and cell yields, patients proved similar to healthy donors.

Germline V lookup: CDR1 SQVTM, CDR2 ANQGSEA. CDR3 size: 13 residues. The ends lost 6 bases at V and 4 bases at J; junction bases unmatched: 3. Isolated RNA was reverse transcribed in full, so expressed TCRB transcripts were sequenced. Clones were read by immunoSEQ multiplex PCR, and TCRdb kept only the in-frame ones, dropping some. This sample has about 360,000 clones, with roughly an eighth found just once. Whole-study results and caveats: PCR might favor shorter templates, equally in patients and controls. Individuals with type 1 diabetes displayed fewer insertions and more deletions at VDJ junctions.

To note about this clone: What it recognizes is unknown.

The TCR comes from a man aged 18-30 years in good health. The rearrangement links TRBV29-1 to TRBJ2-1; TRBD2 matches at 10 bases. Sequenced input: naive CD4+ T cells from blood. CDR3 residues: CSVGLAEYNEQFF. DNA of the CDR3: TGCAGCGTCGGACTAGCGGAGTACAATGAGCAGTTCTTC.